This entry lists 24 T cell receptor beta chains sequenced from one sample in a study of read filtering for tumor transcriptome and immune sequencing. Molecular barcoded adaptors covering alpha/delta and beta/gamma chains were used on approximately 400 ng RNA. From the reads, TCRdb called clonotypes with MiXCR, one entry per CDR3 protein. The sample shows 30,000 to 50,000 distinct CDR3 sequences, 10% to 15% of them seen only once. Specimen: a population of CD138-negative cells sorted from bone marrow. These receptors all stem from a donor at least 40 years old with multiple myeloma.

There are many counts of this clonotype. This rearrangement joins TRBV29-1 to TRBJ2-7; tentatively, D is TRBD1 or TRBD2 (6 bases each). CDR1 is SQVTM and CDR2 is ANQGSEA in the germline V gene. Trimming removed 0 bases at V and 4 bases at J, with 13 bases between. This CDR3 spans 14 amino acids. The CDR3 DNA is TGCAGCGTTGAAGATCGGGGGCAGGGTTACGAGCAGTACTTC. Residues: CSVEDRGQGYEQYF.

Comment on this clonotype: A read error may explain this, as a much larger clone is one base away. This likely comes from a read error, as the CDR3 has no conserved phenylalanine or tryptophan at its end. CDR3 in amino acids: CSARDLEGHTEAFL. Here the CDR3 DNA reads TGCAGTGCTAGAGATCTCGAGGGCCACACTGAAGCTTTCCTT. This chain uses TRBV20-1 with TRBJ1-1; no reliable D call. Germline V gene lookup returns CDR1 DFQATT and CDR2 SNEGSKA (reference sequence). Trimming took 0 bases from V and 3 from J, leaving 11 bases between them. This CDR3 is built from 14 residues.

The table lists this clonotype with many counts. The chain links TRBV7-2 to TRBJ1-2; TRBD1 is a possible D gene (6 bases). Trimming took off 5 bases at V and 2 bases at J, with 12 bases between the two ends. CDR3 length: 14 residues. Germline CDR1 and CDR2: SGHTA and FQGNSA. CDR3 DNA sequence: TGTGCCAGCAGCCTATGGACAGCCAACTATGGCTACACCTTC. This translates into CASSLWTANYGYTF. The whole variable domain, filled in from reference TRBV7-2 and TRBJ1-2, reads GAGVSQSPSNKVTEKGKDVELRCDPISGHTALYWYRQSLGQGLEFLIYFQGNSAPDKSGLPSDRFSAERTGGSVSTLTIQRTQQEDSAVYLCASSLWTANYGYTFGSGTRLTVV.

This clonotype was recorded many times. The chain joins TRBV6-5 to TRBJ2-3; no firm D call. Germline CDR1 and CDR2: MNHEY and SVGAGI. V shed 10 bases and J shed 4 bases, with 6 bases lying between them. This CDR3 comprises 10 residues. This CDR3 reads CATVADTQYF. The CDR3 DNA reads TGTGCCACTGTCGCAGATACGCAGTATTTT.

This clonotype was recorded many times. The chain combines TRBV19 with TRBJ2-1, with D possibly TRBD2 on 5 matching bases. Germline V gene data show CDR1 as LNHDA and CDR2 as SQIVND (reference sequence). The CDR3 is 13 residues long. The germline V and J ends were trimmed by 5 bases and 8 bases, with 13 bases remaining between them. In DNA, the CDR3 is TGTGCCAGTAGTCCGGGGATGGGTTATGAGCAGTTCTTC. Its protein is CASSPGMGYEQFF. The whole variable domain, filled in from reference TRBV19 and TRBJ2-1, reads DGGITQSPKYLFRKEGQNVTLSCEQNLNHDAMYWYRQDPGQGLRLIYYSQIVNDFQKGDIAEGYSVSREKKESFPLTVTSAQKNPTAFYLCASSPGMGYEQFFGPGTRLTVL.

Of note for this clonotype: Given a much more abundant clone one base away, this may be a read error. Since the CDR3 does not end with the conserved phenylalanine or tryptophan, this likely comes from a read error. The chain couples TRBV29-1 to TRBJ2-7, with D possibly matching TRBD1 (5 bases). From germline, CDR1 is SQVTM and CDR2 ANQGSEA. The CDR3 covers 12 residues. Trimming left V 3 bases short and J 5 bases short, with 11 bases between. The CDR3 reads CSVEGPLDEQYL. CDR3 sequence (DNA): TGCAGCGTTGAGGGGCCCCTGGACGAGCAGTACCTC.

This clonotype has at least ten counts. The chain combines TRBV18 with TRBJ2-3; the D gene is possibly TRBD2 (5 bases). The ends were cut back, 3 bases at V and 2 bases at J, with 9 bases in the middle. The CDR3 extends over 14 amino acids. Germline V gene lookup returns CDR1 KGHSH and CDR2 LQKENI. The CDR3 protein is CASSPLRATDTQYF. The CDR3 DNA reads as TGTGCCAGCTCACCTCTGCGGGCCACAGATACGCAGTATTTT.

Of note for this clonotype: One end of the junction varies from germline; a read error may be responsible. The chain employs TRBV19 and TRBJ2-2; TRBD2 might be the D (5 bases). Germline V gives CDR1 LNHDA, CDR2 SQIVND (reference sequence). The CDR3 has 14 amino acids. CDR3 coding DNA: TGTGCCAGTAGTAGGGGTGAGGTCACCGGGGAGCTGTCTTTT. Translated, it gives CASSRGEVTGELSF. The whole variable domain, filled in from reference TRBV19 and TRBJ2-2, reads DGGITQSPKYLFRKEGQNVTLSCEQNLNHDAMYWYRQDPGQGLRLIYYSQIVNDFQKGDIAEGYSVSREKKESFPLTVTSAQKNPTAFYLCASSRGEVTGELSFGEGSRLTVL.

This clonotype was observed many times. The chain carries TRBV27 and TRBJ2-5; TRBD2 might be the D (6 bases). Germline values: CDR1 MNHEY, CDR2 SMNVEV (reference sequence). The CDR3 covers 14 residues. V lost 6 bases, J lost 1 base, and 12 bases lay in between. CDR3 in amino acids: CASRESGVQETQYF. CDR3 bases: TGTGCCAGCAGGGAATCGGGGGTCCAAGAGACCCAGTACTTC.

This clonotype was seen at least ten times. The chain is built from TRBV11-2 and TRBJ2-2; no reliable D call. V was cut by 4 bases and J by 8 bases, with 14 bases left in between. Germline CDR1 and CDR2: SGHAT and FQNNGV. The CDR3 has 14 residues. The CDR3 bases are TGTGCCAGCAGCTACCTGGGTAGTCTAGGGGAGCTGTTTTTT. It codes for CASSYLGSLGELFF. Complete variable domain (other parts from reference TRBV11-2 and TRBJ2-2): EAGVAQSPRYKIIEKRQSVAFWCNPISGHATLYWYQQILGQGPKLLIQFQNNGVVDDSQLPKDRFSAERLKGVDSTLKIQPAKLEDSAVYLCASSYLGSLGELFFGEGSRLTVL.

The genes are TRBV4-1 and TRBJ1-3; D is uncertain. In germline, CDR1 is MGHRA, CDR2 YSYEKL. This CDR3 spans 16 amino acids. The V end lost 1 base, the J end lost 0 bases, and 10 bases lay between the germline ends. CDR3 residues: CASSQVAGYSGNTIYF. DNA of the CDR3: TGCGCCAGCAGCCAAGTAGCAGGCTACTCTGGAAACACCATATATTTT.

This clonotype showed up many times. The rearrangement joins TRBV20-1 to TRBJ1-1; TRBD1 is a possible D gene (5 bases). V was cut by 6 bases and J by 5 bases, with 16 bases left in between. In germline, CDR1 is DFQATT, CDR2 SNEGSKA (reference sequence). CDR3 length: 13 amino acids. CDR3 in DNA: TGCAGTGCGGGAGACTTCGGGGGGACTGAAGCTTTCTTT. Translated, it gives CSAGDFGGTEAFF.

The table lists this clonotype with many counts. CDR3 in DNA: TGTGCCATCAGTGAGTCGGGACAGAGTACCTACAATGAGCAGTTCTTC. This sequence encodes CAISESGQSTYNEQFF. The J gene is TRBJ2-1, the V gene TRBV10-3; 7 nucleotides match TRBD1. The CDR3 covers 16 residues. Germline loops: CDR1 ENHRY, CDR2 SYGVKD. J lost 2 bases, V lost 0 bases, and 4 bases had no gene match.

This clonotype was counted ten times or more. The gene calls are TRBV28 and TRBJ2-1; a possible D gene is TRBD1 (5 bases). Trimming took 3 bases from V and 7 from J, leaving 13 bases between them. CDR3 length equals 14 residues. Germline V gives CDR1 MDHEN, CDR2 SYDVKM. The CDR3 sequence: CASSLWQGRNEQFF. The DNA of the CDR3 is TGTGCCAGCAGTTTGTGGCAGGGAAGGAATGAGCAGTTCTTC.

This clonotype appeared many times. This chain links TRBV9 with TRBJ1-1, with D possibly being TRBD1 (6 bases). V was pared by 1 base and J by 2 bases, with 12 bases between. The germline V gene encodes CDR1 SGDLS and CDR2 YYNGEE. CDR3 length: 15 residues. CDR3 region: CASSVLSGQNTEAFF. The CDR3 DNA sequence: TGTGCCAGCAGCGTACTATCGGGACAAAACACTGAAGCTTTCTTT.

Notes on this clonotype: A much larger clone is a single base away; this may be a read error. This chain links TRBV6-1 with TRBJ1-2; TRBD1 matches at 12 bases. The germline V gene has CDR1 MNHNS and CDR2 SASEGT. Unmatched junction bases numbered 16, after V lost 4 bases and J lost 4 bases. The CDR3 loop spans 19 amino acids. CDR3 DNA: TGTGCCAGCAGTGTCTATTTACCGGGACAGGGGGCGCCAGGCTATGGCTACACCTTC. Protein sequence: CASSVYLPGQGAPGYGYTF.

A word on this clonotype: A read error likely explains this, since a far larger clone differs by one base. The chain recombines TRBV7-2 with TRBJ2-3; 7 bases are shared with TRBD1. Trimming at V came to 2 bases and at J to 4 bases, leaving 12 bases not matched to a gene. Germline CDR1 is SGHTA and CDR2 is FQGNSA. The CDR3 runs to 17 residues. The CDR3 here is CASSLPPRGTDSDTQYF. The CDR3 coding sequence is TGTGCCAGCAGCTTACCACCTCGAGGGACAGACTCAGATACGCAGTATTTT.

This clonotype was found a few times. V usage is TRBV7-8 and J usage is TRBJ2-1; D gene ambiguous. The CDR3 covers 14 residues. Trimming removed 1 base from V and 10 bases from J, with 14 bases in between. Germline CDR1 is SGHVS and CDR2 is FQNEAQ. The CDR3 reads CASSLGLSGVEQFF. The CDR3 DNA sequence: TGTGCCAGCAGCTTAGGGTTGAGTGGGGTGGAGCAGTTCTTC.

As for this clonotype: This likely comes from a read error, as the CDR3 has no conserved phenylalanine or tryptophan at its end. The CDR3 region is CASSLVYEQYL. The CDR3 coding sequence is TGTGCCAGCAGTTTGGTCTACGAGCAGTACTTA. J is TRBJ2-7 and V is TRBV28; D is unresolved. Looked up from germline, CDR1 is MDHEN and CDR2 is SYDVKM. The CDR3 extends over 11 amino acids. V shed 3 bases and J shed 3 bases, with 3 bases lying between them.

This clonotype appeared many times. The CDR3 loop is CASSSTAAETQYF. In DNA, the CDR3 is TGTGCCAGCAGCTCCACAGCAGCGGAGACCCAGTACTTC. The chain has TRBV3-1 and TRBJ2-5; D gene unclear. Trimming stripped 5 bases from V and 5 bases from J, with 12 bases between. This CDR3 comprises 13 residues. Germline V gene sequence: CDR1 LGHDT, CDR2 YNNKEL (reference sequence).

The V call is TRBV10-3, the J call TRBJ1-1, with TRBD1 as a possible D gene (6 bases). Germline CDR1 reads ENHRY; CDR2 reads SYGVKD. This CDR3 spans 13 amino acids. Trimming stripped 2 bases from V and 4 bases from J, with 8 bases between. CDR3 loop: CAISETGSTEAFF. The CDR3 region has the DNA TGTGCCATCAGTGAGACAGGGAGCACTGAAGCTTTCTTT.

This clonotype was observed at least ten times. This chain links TRBV15 with TRBJ2-6, with a weak D call TRBD1 (6 bases). The CDR3 spans 19 residues. Germline V lookup: CDR1 LNHNV, CDR2 YYDKDF (reference sequence). Trimming left V 3 bases short and J 0 bases short, with 18 bases between. DNA of the CDR3: TGTGCCACCAGCAGTCCCTACAGGGTAACTCACTCTGGGGCCAACGTCCTGACTTTC. Amino acids: CATSSPYRVTHSGANVLTF.

This clonotype was detected ten times or more. The V gene is TRBV2, the J gene TRBJ1-5; 8 nucleotides agree with TRBD1. Germline CDR1 is SNHLY and CDR2 is FYNNEI. This CDR3 has 16 amino acids. Trimming took 2 bases from V and 3 from J; bases not matched to a gene: 6. DNA of the CDR3: TGTGCCAGCAGTGAAAGGGTGGGACAGGTCAATCAGCCCCAGCATTTT. This translates into CASSERVGQVNQPQHF.

The V gene is TRBV11-2, the J gene TRBJ2-5, with 9 bases lining up with TRBD1. The CDR3 sequence is 16 residues long. V lost 5 bases to trimming and J lost 4 bases; unmatched junction nucleotides: 11. Germline V gene data show CDR1 as SGHAT and CDR2 as FQNNGV. The CDR3 protein is CASSHGGTGRGETQYF. CDR3 nucleotide sequence: TGTGCCAGCAGCCACGGGGGGACAGGGAGAGGAGAGACCCAGTACTTC.